The 29 T cell receptor beta chains listed next were all sequenced from one sample in a study of blood T cell repertoires in COVID-19 (dated by TCRdb to about 2020). The library was obtained by the immunoSEQ multiplex PCR assay. The immuneACCESS repertoire file appears here via TCRdb, limited to in-frame rearrangements. These files lack a portion of the clones; in checked studies, under half of the deficit traces to unresolved V genes, and the cause of the others is not known. The sample yields about 220,000 clones; about nine tenths were counted once. The ten largest clones capture roughly 2.8% of the sample. The material sequenced was PBMCs or T cells enriched from blood (not recorded which). These receptors came from a woman in her thirties who had recovered from COVID-19.

The chain carries TRBV2 and TRBJ1-5, with no clear D. Trimming removed 10 bases at V and 0 bases at J, with 10 bases between. The CDR3 consists of 13 residues. The germline V gene encodes CDR1 SNHLY and CDR2 FYNNEI. The CDR3 loop reads CATAGDSNQPQHF. The CDR3 DNA reads TGTGCCACCGCCGGAGATAGCAATCAGCCCCAGCATTTT. Variable domain in full (rest from reference TRBV2 and TRBJ1-5): EPEVTQTPSHQVTQMGQEVILRCVPISNHLYFYWYRQILGQKVEFLVSFYNNEISEKSEIFDDQFSVERPDGSNFTLKIRSTKLEDSAMYFCATAGDSNQPQHFGDGTRLSIL.

The CDR3 nucleotides read TGTGCCAGTAGTTGGCGGGGGCAAGGTGGCTACACCTTC. The encoded protein is CASSWRGQGGYTF. The rearrangement links TRBV19 to TRBJ1-2, with D perhaps matching TRBD1 (6 bases). The V gene lost 5 bases and the J gene lost 7 bases, with 14 bases spanning the gap. The CDR3 length is 13 residues. Germline V gene lookup returns CDR1 LNHDA and CDR2 SQIVND (reference sequence).

The chain has TRBV28 and TRBJ1-4, with a weak D call TRBD1 (6 bases). Germline CDR1 is MDHEN and CDR2 is SYDVKM. This CDR3 is built from 15 residues. Trimming took off 0 bases at V and 4 bases at J, with 9 bases between the two ends. Written as DNA, the CDR3 is TGTGCCAGCAGTTTATGGGGCAGGGGTAATGAAAAACTGTTTTTT. This codes for CASSLWGRGNEKLFF.

The V call is TRBV7-3, the J call TRBJ1-2, with TRBD1 matching over 9 bases. Germline lookup yields CDR1 SGHTA and CDR2 FQGTGA. The V gene end was trimmed by 5 bases and the J gene end by 6 bases; junction bases not matched to a gene: 10. The CDR3 runs 15 residues. CDR3 region: CASSPYPGTGNGYTF. The CDR3 bases are TGTGCCAGCAGCCCGTACCCCGGGACAGGGAATGGCTACACCTTC.

This rearrangement joins TRBV6-2 or TRBV6-3 to TRBJ2-3, with TRBD1 matching over 8 bases. CDR3 length equals 15 residues. With 0 bases clipped from V and 3 bases from J, the junction kept 2 bases outside the gene matches. CDR1 and CDR2 (germline): MNHEY, SVGEGT. The CDR3 protein is CASSYSRTGTDTQYF. The CDR3 nucleotides read TGTGCCAGCAGTTACTCAAGGACAGGGACAGATACGCAGTATTTT.

This chain connects TRBV6-2 or TRBV6-3 to TRBJ2-3, with D tentatively TRBD1 (5 bases). This CDR3 region has 12 residues. V was cut by 6 bases and J by 9 bases, with 13 bases left in between. Germline CDR1 is MNHEY and CDR2 is SVGEGT. CDR3 in amino acids: CASSNSRTTQYF. Here the CDR3 DNA reads TGTGCCAGCAGCAATAGTAGGACAACGCAGTATTTT.

The J gene is TRBJ2-3, the V gene TRBV27; 10 bases fit TRBD2. The CDR3 has 18 residues. Germline V lookup: CDR1 MNHEY, CDR2 SMNVEV (reference sequence). V shed 5 bases, J shed 3 bases, and the junction held 14 bases outside the gene matches. The CDR3 here is CASSMRIWSGGATDTQYF. The CDR3 bases are TGTGCCAGCAGTATGCGGATCTGGAGCGGGGGGGCAACAGATACGCAGTATTTT.

The sample holds one count of this clone. The chain couples TRBV6-5 to TRBJ1-5; no definite D call. Germline assignment: CDR1 MNHEY and CDR2 SVGAGI. There are 14 residues in the CDR3. Trimming cost V 5 bases and J 2 bases, with 10 bases left between them. CDR3 in amino acids: CASSNRVGNQPQHF. The DNA of the CDR3 is TGTGCCAGCAGTAACCGGGTCGGCAATCAGCCCCAGCATTTT.

This chain joins TRBV11-3 and TRBJ2-7, with D uncertain. V lost 2 bases, J lost 1 base, and 9 bases lay in between. Germline assignment: CDR1 SGHNT and CDR2 YENEEA. The CDR3 totals 14 residues. CDR3 sequence: CASSLSRGSYEQYF. Here the CDR3 DNA reads TGTGCCAGCAGCTTAAGTAGAGGTTCCTACGAGCAGTACTTC.

The chain has TRBV4-1 and TRBJ1-1; TRBD1 is a possible D gene (5 bases). This CDR3 has 14 amino acids. Germline V gene data show CDR1 as MGHRA and CDR2 as YSYEKL. V lost 2 bases and J 1 base, leaving 8 bases between the germline ends. The CDR3 loop reads CASSQIGGNTEAFF. CDR3 coding DNA: TGCGCCAGCAGCCAAATCGGGGGGAACACTGAAGCTTTCTTT.

This chain links TRBV7-9 with TRBJ2-1; D gene uncertain. Trimming removed 3 bases at V and 12 bases at J, with 9 bases between. Germline V gives CDR1 SEHNR, CDR2 FQNEAQ (reference sequence). The CDR3 extends over 11 amino acids. The CDR3 sequence: CASSFRNTQFF. DNA for the CDR3: TGTGCCAGCAGCTTCAGGAATACGCAGTTCTTC.

This clone was recorded once. This chain joins TRBV19 and TRBJ1-5, with 7 nucleotides matching TRBD1. Germline V gene sequence: CDR1 LNHDA, CDR2 SQIVND (reference sequence). The V segment lost 7 bases and the J segment 5 bases; nucleotides outside the gene matches: 8. This CDR3 is 14 amino acids long. The CDR3 reads CASKGSGGYQPQHF. The CDR3 nucleotides are TGTGCCAGTAAGGGGTCAGGGGGATATCAGCCCCAGCATTTT.

This rearrangement joins TRBV4-3 to TRBJ2-5; 7 positions match TRBD2. After removal of 3 bases from V and 5 bases from J, the junction contained 6 bases not matched to a gene. CDR1 and CDR2 (germline): LGHNA, YSLEER. The CDR3 runs 14 residues. The CDR3 region has the DNA TGCGCCAGCAGCCATCTACTGGGGGGGGAGACCCAGTACTTC. Encoded protein: CASSHLLGGETQYF.

V and J are TRBV12-3 or TRBV12-4 and TRBJ1-5; D is undetermined. CDR3 length: 12 residues. Trimming took 2 bases from V and 10 from J, leaving 9 bases between them. CDR3 region: CASSLTESPQHF. The CDR3 bases are TGTGCCAGCAGTTTAACAGAGTCACCCCAGCATTTT.

Only one count was recorded for this clone. The genes are TRBV18 and TRBJ1-2; 8 nucleotides line up with TRBD1. Germline CDR1 KGHSH, CDR2 LQKENI. The ends lost 5 bases at V and 0 bases at J; junction bases unmatched: 8. The CDR3 totals 16 residues. The CDR3 region is CASSTTGDYSNYGYTF. As DNA, the CDR3 is TGTGCCAGCTCAACGACAGGGGACTACTCTAACTATGGCTACACCTTC.

The count of this clone is one. The chain carries TRBV4-1 and TRBJ1-5, with D unclear. V lost 1 base and J 9 bases, leaving 13 bases between the germline ends. The CDR3 extends over 14 amino acids. The V gene's germline CDR1 is MGHRA and CDR2 YSYEKL. CDR3 loop: CASSQGGMDRPQHF. CDR3 bases: TGCGCCAGCAGCCAAGGAGGAATGGATAGGCCCCAGCATTTT.

This clone was seen a few times. This chain uses TRBV28 with TRBJ1-5; 12 bases align to TRBD1. The germline V gene has CDR1 MDHEN and CDR2 SYDVKM. The CDR3 runs 19 residues. With V trimmed by 5 bases and J by 2 bases, 13 bases remained unmatched. This CDR3 is CASSHLPGTGGYGNQPQHF. CDR3 in DNA: TGTGCCAGCAGTCACCTTCCAGGGACAGGGGGCTACGGCAATCAGCCCCAGCATTTT.

This chain links TRBV10-3 with TRBJ2-3; a weak D match, TRBD2 (6 bases). Germline V gene sequence: CDR1 ENHRY, CDR2 SYGVKD. V was clipped by 0 bases and J by 0 bases, with 13 bases between them. The CDR3 spans 17 residues. The CDR3 spells CAISESSGLHSTDTQYF. The DNA of the CDR3 is TGTGCCATCAGTGAGTCTAGCGGACTACATAGCACAGATACGCAGTATTTT.

CDR3 in DNA: TGCAGCGTTCTCCGTGGAGGGACCACAGATACGCAGTATTTT. Translated: CSVLRGGTTDTQYF. The gene calls are TRBV29-1 and TRBJ2-3; tentative D call: TRBD2 (6 bases). Trimming shortened V by 5 bases and J by 2 bases, and 14 bases separated the two germline ends. CDR1 and CDR2 from the germline V gene are SQVTM and ANQGSEA. The CDR3 covers 14 residues.

The gene calls are TRBV4-2 and TRBJ2-1; 9 bases align to TRBD2. From germline, CDR1 is LGHNA and CDR2 YNFKEQ. The CDR3 consists of 17 residues. With 0 bases clipped from V and 1 base from J, the junction kept 4 bases outside the gene matches. The CDR3 DNA reads TGTGCCAGCAGCCAAGAATTAGCGGGGGCTTCCTACAATGAGCAGTTCTTC. Amino acids: CASSQELAGASYNEQFF.

This chain uses TRBV7-9 with TRBJ2-7; D ambiguous. Per the germline V gene, CDR1 is SEHNR and CDR2 is FQNEAQ (reference sequence). The V gene lost 3 bases and the J gene lost 3 bases, with 15 bases spanning the gap. This CDR3 is 15 amino acids long. CDR3 DNA: TGTGCCAGCAGCTTGTTGAGTAGTCCCCTCTACGAGCAGTACTTC. This gives the protein CASSLLSSPLYEQYF.

The rearrangement links TRBV19 to TRBJ2-6; the match to TRBD1 covers 7 bases. The CDR3 covers 17 residues. V lost 5 bases to trimming and J lost 0 bases; unmatched junction nucleotides: 7. Per germline, CDR1 LNHDA and CDR2 SQIVND (reference sequence). CDR3 residues: CASSRQGVYSGANVLTF. For the CDR3, the DNA is TGTGCCAGTAGTCGGCAGGGGGTTTACTCTGGGGCCAACGTCCTGACTTTC.

The chain employs TRBV6-5 and TRBJ1-4, with 7 bases that match TRBD1. The J segment lost 7 bases and the V segment lost 6 bases, leaving 11 bases of the junction unmatched. The CDR3 is 15 amino acids. Germline-derived CDR1 and CDR2 are MNHEY and SVGAGI. CDR3 region: CASSLSPGQSEKLFF. The CDR3 bases are TGTGCCAGCAGCCTGAGTCCGGGACAGAGTGAAAAACTGTTTTTT.

This CDR3 is CASSLAPGRFTEAFF. CDR3 sequence (DNA): TGTGCCAGCAGCTTGGCCCCGGGGAGGTTCACTGAAGCTTTCTTT. This chain links TRBV5-4 with TRBJ1-1; no definite D call. CDR1 and CDR2 (germline): SGHNT, YYREEE (reference sequence). V was clipped by 0 bases and J by 4 bases, with 13 bases between them. The CDR3 runs 15 residues.

This clone showed up just once. CDR3 region: CASSLTEGRGGYTF. In nucleotides, the CDR3 is TGTGCCAGCAGCTTAACGGAAGGAAGGGGCGGCTACACCTTC. The chain joins TRBV7-8 to TRBJ1-2; maybe TRBD1 (5 bases). This CDR3 contains 14 residues. Trimming left V 2 bases short and J 8 bases short, with 15 bases between. CDR1 is SGHVS, CDR2 FQNEAQ, per germline.

The chain combines TRBV4-1 with TRBJ1-5, with a weak D call TRBD1 (6 bases). The germline gives CDR1 MGHRA, CDR2 YSYEKL. The CDR3 has 14 residues. Trimming shortened V by 1 base and J by 7 bases, and 11 bases separated the two germline ends. CDR3 nucleotides: TGCGCCAGCAGCCAAGCCGCAGGGGTACAGCCCCAGCATTTT. This codes for CASSQAAGVQPQHF.

V gene TRBV19 combines with J gene TRBJ1-5, with D maybe TRBD1 (6 bases). Germline values: CDR1 LNHDA, CDR2 SQIVND (reference sequence). CDR3 length: 12 residues. Trimming cost V 7 bases and J 4 bases, with 8 bases left between them. The CDR3: CASTQGNQPQHF. The CDR3 bases are TGTGCCAGTACACAGGGAAATCAGCCCCAGCATTTT.

The chain employs TRBV7-9 and TRBJ1-5; D is ambiguous. This CDR3 has 12 amino acids. Germline CDR1 and CDR2: SEHNR and FQNEAQ (reference sequence). Deletions cut 1 base from V and 9 bases from J, with 7 bases between. CDR3 in DNA: TGTGCCAGCAGCTTAGGCGGAGGGCCCCAGCATTTT. It is translated as CASSLGGGPQHF. Full variable domain (outside the CDR3, taken from reference TRBV7-9 and TRBJ1-5): DTGVSQNPRHKITKRGQNVTFRCDPISEHNRLYWYRQTLGQGPEFLTYFQNEAQLEKSRLLSDRFSAERPKGSFSTLEIQRTEQGDSAMYLCASSLGGGPQHFGDGTRLSIL.

The chain carries TRBV14 and TRBJ2-2; no reliable D call. The ends were cut back, 0 bases at V and 7 bases at J, with 3 bases in the middle. This CDR3 contains 12 residues. Germline V gives CDR1 SGHDN, CDR2 FVKESK. CDR3 in DNA: TGTGCCAGCAGCCAAGATAGCGGGGAGCTGTTTTTT. Its protein product is CASSQDSGELFF.